This paragraph reports one T cell receptor beta chain. As originally analysed: Reference gene primer amplification yielded estimated nucleated cell counts. Sequenced by immunoSEQ multiplex PCR; TCRdb stores in-frame clones only, minus some. That table furnishes V, J and clone size, whereas the DNA furnished D and trimming. This table holds approximately 150,000 clones, 65% to 85% found once. CDR1 LGHDT and CDR2 YNNKEL come from the germline V gene (reference sequence). The CDR3 covers 15 residues. V lost 1 base, J lost 4 bases, and 13 bases lay in between. This entry belongs to a study of blood T cell repertoires in COVID-19. Turning to the study itself: Samples representing acute and convalescent COVID-19 were sourced from the United States, Italy and Spain.

J is TRBJ2-5 and V is TRBV3-1 (or the pseudogene TRBV3-2), with D possibly matching TRBD2 (5 bases). The sample consisted of peripheral blood. The sequence was obtained from a woman between 45 and 65 years old with acute or convalescent COVID-19. CDR3 residues: CASSQGSQRRETQYF. The CDR3 DNA follows: TGTGCCAGCAGCCAAGGTAGCCAGCGGAGAGAGACCCAGTACTTC.